This TCR beta chain emerged from a study of cytomegalovirus exposure and HLA in healthy donors. The PCR contained 60 Vbeta and 13 Jbeta primers. Produced via immunoSEQ multiplex PCR; TCRdb's table is partial and in-frame only. The table includes about 160,000 clones, around four fifths detected once. The ends were cut back, 4 bases at V and 3 bases at J, with 24 bases in the middle. CDR3 length: 18 residues. The V gene's germline CDR1 is SGHDN and CDR2 FVKESK. The TCR originated in a woman in her twenties or thirties in good health and CMV-seronegative. The V gene is TRBV14, the J gene TRBJ2-5; D not resolved. The sequencing sample was made of PBMCs. CDR3 loop: CASSRKDGSWAWEETQYF. DNA of the CDR3: TGTGCCAGCAGCCGGAAAGATGGTTCGTGGGCCTGGGAAGAGACCCAGTACTTC.